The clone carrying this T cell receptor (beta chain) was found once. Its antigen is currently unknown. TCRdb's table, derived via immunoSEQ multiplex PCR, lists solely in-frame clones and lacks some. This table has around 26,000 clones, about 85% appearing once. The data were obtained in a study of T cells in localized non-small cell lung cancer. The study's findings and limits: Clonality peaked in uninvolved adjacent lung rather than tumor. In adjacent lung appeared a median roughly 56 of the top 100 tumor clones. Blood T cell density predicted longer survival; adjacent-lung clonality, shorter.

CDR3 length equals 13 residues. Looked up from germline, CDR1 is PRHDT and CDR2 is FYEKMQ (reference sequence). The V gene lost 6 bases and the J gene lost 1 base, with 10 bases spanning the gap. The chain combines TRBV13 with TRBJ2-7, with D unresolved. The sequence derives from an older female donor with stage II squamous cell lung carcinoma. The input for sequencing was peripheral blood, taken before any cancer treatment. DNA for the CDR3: TGTGCCAGCAGGCTGGAGACTTCCTACGAGCAGTACTTC. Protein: CASRLETSYEQYF.